This TCR beta chain was sequenced in a study of blood T cell repertoires in COVID-19. In germline, CDR1 is MNHEY, CDR2 SVGAGI. V was cut by 2 bases and J by 1 base, with 8 bases left in between. There are 14 residues in the CDR3. Produced via immunoSEQ multiplex PCR; TCRdb's table is partial and in-frame only. The sample holds 150,000 to 200,000 clones, about 80% seen once. The sample holds one count of this clone. Input material: peripheral blood. V is TRBV6-5 and J is TRBJ1-1; D uncertain. The origin of this receptor is a man in his sixties with acute or convalescent COVID-19. The CDR3 here is CASSYILSNTEAFF. The DNA for the CDR3 is TGTGCCAGCAGTTACATCTTATCGAACACTGAAGCTTTCTTT.